This T cell receptor beta chain derives from a study of blood T cells in healthy people across ages. The use of a sample-barcoded 5' primer and a J-beta primer mix characterized a second PCR of roughly 7 to 11 cycles. TCRdb reprocessed the 5' RACE reads via MiXCR and lists one record per CDR3 protein. The repertoire holds 780,000 or so distinct CDR3 sequences, approximately 53% seen once, with 20% to 30% in the top ten. The CDR3 loop spans 15 amino acids. The V gene end was trimmed by 2 bases and the J gene end by 6 bases; junction bases not matched to a gene: 1. The source material was blood. The chain joins TRBV12-3 or TRBV12-4 to TRBJ2-2, with TRBD2 matching 12 bases. The clonotype originates from a man aged 40-49 years in good health. DNA for the CDR3: TGTGCCAGCAGTTTACTAGCGGGGGGGCCCGGGGAGCTGTTTTTT. It yields the protein CASSLLAGGPGELFF.